This passage covers 12 T cell receptor beta chains from one sample sequenced in a study of a mutant IDH1 vaccine in newly diagnosed glioma. No cognate antigen is known for these TCRs. Some clones are missing from TCRdb's copy, which holds only in-frame ones; the method was immunoSEQ multiplex PCR. The table has about 56,000 clones, over 70% seen once. Noted time point: week 23, last vaccination. Doses comprised 300 ug of mutant IDH1 20-mer peptide each, plus topical imiquimod. The source material was PBMCs, sampled from a glioma patient whose treatment included an IDH1 peptide vaccine. All receptors derive from a man between 35 and 55 years old with glioma.

The J gene is TRBJ2-3, the V gene TRBV11-1; TRBD2 is a possible D gene (5 bases). This CDR3 has 14 residues. Germline V lookup: CDR1 SGHAT, CDR2 FQDESV (reference sequence). The V and J ends lost 5 bases and 0 bases respectively, with 9 bases between them. The CDR3 sequence: CASSPGLSTDTQYF. The DNA for the CDR3 is TGTGCCAGCAGCCCCGGACTGAGCACAGATACGCAGTATTTT.

The chain couples TRBV5-4 to TRBJ2-1; D remains unclear. Germline CDR1 SGHNT, CDR2 YYREEE (reference sequence). The CDR3 spans 12 residues. Trimming cost V 5 bases and J 9 bases, with 12 bases left between them. For the CDR3, the DNA is TGTGCCAGCAGTCTACCTGAGGTTGAGCAGTTCTTC. This translates into CASSLPEVEQFF.

This chain links TRBV5-6 with TRBJ2-7; D remains unclear. V lost 4 bases, J lost 3 bases, and 17 bases lay in between. The CDR3 length is 15 residues. Germline V CDR1 and CDR2: SGHDT, YYEEEE. The chain's CDR3 is CASSPLDVLGYEQYF. DNA of the CDR3: TGTGCCAGCAGCCCCCTGGACGTTCTTGGCTACGAGCAGTACTTC. Full variable domain (rest looked up from reference TRBV5-6 and TRBJ2-7): DAGVTQSPTHLIKTRGQQVTLRCSPKSGHDTVSWYQQALGQGPQFIFQYYEEEERQRGNFPDRFSGHQFPNYSSELNVNALLLGDSALYLCASSPLDVLGYEQYFGPGTRLTVT.

The rearrangement links TRBV7-8 to TRBJ2-7, with 7 bases fitting TRBD2. This CDR3 contains 15 residues. V was pared by 1 base and J by 5 bases, with 8 bases of the junction left unmatched. Germline values: CDR1 SGHVS, CDR2 FQNEAQ. DNA for the CDR3: TGTGCCAGCAGCTTAGTCCGGGACTACTACGACGAGCAGTACTTC. It is translated as CASSLVRDYYDEQYF. The whole variable domain, remainder taken from reference TRBV7-8 and TRBJ2-7, is GAGVSQSPRYKVAKRGQDVALRCDPISGHVSLFWYQQALGQGPEFLTYFQNEAQLDKSGLPSDRFFAERPEGSVSTLKIQRTQQEDSAVYLCASSLVRDYYDEQYFGPGTRLTVT.

This chain uses TRBV5-1 with TRBJ1-5; TRBD1 is a possible D gene (5 bases). In germline, CDR1 is SGHRS, CDR2 YFSETQ. The CDR3 is made up of 16 amino acids. Trimming shortened V by 0 bases and J by 0 bases, and 10 bases separated the two germline ends. The CDR3 DNA reads TGCGCCAGCAGCTTGGGGGAAGGGGATAGCAATCAGCCCCAGCATTTT. It encodes CASSLGEGDSNQPQHF. Based on the CDR3 plus reference TRBV5-1 and TRBJ1-5, the full variable domain is KAGVTQTPRYLIKTRGQQVTLSCSPISGHRSVSWYQQTPGQGLQFLFEYFSETQRNKGNFPGRFSGRQFSNSRSEMNVSTLELGDSALYLCASSLGEGDSNQPQHFGDGTRLSIL.

This chain links TRBV19 with TRBJ1-5; possibly TRBD1 for D (6 bases). Germline V gene lookup returns CDR1 LNHDA and CDR2 SQIVND (reference sequence). CDR3 size: 14 residues. V was clipped by 9 bases and J by 6 bases, with 18 bases between them. The CDR3 bases are TGTGCCAGCTTGGTAGCGGGGGGCGGTCAGCCCCAGCATTTT. It yields the protein CASLVAGGGQPQHF. Combining the CDR3 with reference TRBV19 and TRBJ1-5 gives the whole variable domain DGGITQSPKYLFRKEGQNVTLSCEQNLNHDAMYWYRQDPGQGLRLIYYSQIVNDFQKGDIAEGYSVSREKKESFPLTVTSAQKNPTAFYLCASLVAGGGQPQHFGDGTRLSIL.

The rearrangement joins TRBV2 to TRBJ1-5; D may be TRBD1 (5 bases). Germline lookup yields CDR1 SNHLY and CDR2 FYNNEI. Trimming removed 4 bases from V and 4 bases from J, with 11 bases in between. CDR3 length: 14 residues. The CDR3 loop is CASSGQGQNQPQHF. The CDR3 DNA is TGTGCCAGCAGTGGTCAGGGCCAAAATCAGCCCCAGCATTTT.

This chain connects TRBV19 to TRBJ2-7; no clear D gene. V was cut by 5 bases and J by 6 bases, with 14 bases left in between. CDR3 length: 13 amino acids. Looked up from germline, CDR1 is LNHDA and CDR2 is SQIVND (reference sequence). The DNA of the CDR3 is TGTGCCAGTAGTCCGGCTCAGCCGGGCGAGCAGTACTTC. Amino acid sequence: CASSPAQPGEQYF.

The J gene is TRBJ2-7, the V gene TRBV29-1; D not resolved. V was cut by 3 bases and J by 0 bases, with 6 bases left in between. The germline CDR1 and CDR2 sequences are SQVTM and ANQGSEA. The CDR3 has 12 amino acids. CDR3 nucleotide sequence: TGCAGCGTTGACACTCTCTCCTACGAGCAGTACTTC. Its protein is CSVDTLSYEQYF.

The rearrangement links TRBV2 to TRBJ2-5, with TRBD2 identical over 13 bases. Germline lookup yields CDR1 SNHLY and CDR2 FYNNEI. V trimming: 6 bases; J trimming: 1 base; junction bases outside the gene matches: 5. The CDR3 contains 16 residues. The CDR3 bases are TGTGCCAGCAGGAGGACTAGCGGGAGCCGCCAAGAGACCCAGTACTTC. It translates to CASRRTSGSRQETQYF. Complete variable domain (other parts from reference TRBV2 and TRBJ2-5): EPEVTQTPSHQVTQMGQEVILRCVPISNHLYFYWYRQILGQKVEFLVSFYNNEISEKSEIFDDQFSVERPDGSNFTLKIRSTKLEDSAMYFCASRRTSGSRQETQYFGPGTRLLVL.

The chain recombines TRBV2 with TRBJ1-4; D is possibly TRBD1 (5 bases). Germline CDR1 and CDR2: SNHLY and FYNNEI. This CDR3 comprises 13 residues. V was shortened by 8 bases and J by 4 bases, with 11 bases between the two germline ends. The CDR3 nucleotides read TGTGCCAGCCATCGACAGTTTAATGAAAAACTGTTTTTT. Protein product: CASHRQFNEKLFF. Combining the CDR3 with reference TRBV2 and TRBJ1-4 gives the whole variable domain EPEVTQTPSHQVTQMGQEVILRCVPISNHLYFYWYRQILGQKVEFLVSFYNNEISEKSEIFDDQFSVERPDGSNFTLKIRSTKLEDSAMYFCASHRQFNEKLFFGSGTQLSVL.

The rearrangement uses TRBV6-6 and TRBJ2-2; the D call may be TRBD1 or TRBD2 (5 bases each). Trimming cost V 6 bases and J 5 bases, with 16 bases left between them. The CDR3 length is 15 residues. Germline values: CDR1 MNHNY, CDR2 SVGAGI (reference sequence). The CDR3 reads CASRPMGDFTGELFF. DNA for the CDR3: TGTGCCAGCAGGCCGATGGGGGATTTTACCGGGGAGCTGTTTTTT.